This passage covers 14 T cell receptor beta chains from one sample sequenced in a study of cytomegalovirus exposure and HLA in healthy donors. Vbeta (60) and Jbeta (13) primers were used in the PCR. Libraries were prepared by immunoSEQ multiplex PCR; TCRdb keeps only in-frame clonotypes and omits some of them. The sample includes over 100,000 clones, 77% of them seen just once. The sample comprised PBMCs. These receptors all stem from a male donor in good health and CMV-seropositive.

The chain uses TRBV5-1 and TRBJ2-5; 13 positions agree with TRBD2. CDR1 is SGHRS and CDR2 is YFSETQ in the germline V gene. Germline trimming cut 4 bases from V and 5 bases from J; bases unmatched to any gene: 8. This CDR3 spans 16 amino acids. The CDR3 bases are TGCGCCAGCAGCCCGAGGACTAGCGGGAGCCAGGAGACCCAGTACTTC. It translates to CASSPRTSGSQETQYF.

The chain employs TRBV7-2 and TRBJ2-3; 7 nucleotides match TRBD2. This CDR3 is built from 14 residues. The germline V gene has CDR1 SGHTA and CDR2 FQGNSA. V gave up 5 bases and J gave up 1 base; unmatched junction bases: 3. CDR3 residues: CASSVSGGTDTQYF. The CDR3 bases are TGTGCCAGCAGCGTGAGCGGGGGCACAGATACGCAGTATTTT. Supplemented by reference TRBV7-2 and TRBJ2-3, the full variable domain reads GAGVSQSPSNKVTEKGKDVELRCDPISGHTALYWYRQSLGQGLEFLIYFQGNSAPDKSGLPSDRFSAERTGGSVSTLTIQRTQQEDSAVYLCASSVSGGTDTQYFGPGTRLTVL.

This chain links TRBV7-9 with TRBJ2-7; 8 nucleotides match TRBD1. The germline V gene encodes CDR1 SEHNR and CDR2 FQNEAQ (reference sequence). V trimming: 5 bases; J trimming: 0 bases; junction bases outside the gene matches: 12. The CDR3 covers 17 residues. CDR3 residues: CASSPTGAARSSYEQYF. CDR3 DNA sequence: TGTGCCAGCAGCCCGACAGGGGCCGCGAGGAGCTCCTACGAGCAGTACTTC.

The chain couples TRBV27 to TRBJ2-2; the match to TRBD1 covers 7 bases. This CDR3 has 14 residues. The germline CDR1 and CDR2 sequences are MNHEY and SMNVEV (reference sequence). After removal of 3 bases from V and 6 bases from J, the junction contained 4 bases not matched to a gene. The CDR3 here is CASSFKGAAGELFF. The CDR3 coding sequence is TGTGCCAGCAGTTTTAAGGGGGCTGCCGGGGAGCTGTTTTTT.

This clone was seen only once. The chain recombines TRBV29-1 with TRBJ2-5, with 11 nucleotides matching TRBD2. The CDR3 totals 13 residues. CDR1 is SQVTM and CDR2 is ANQGSEA in the germline V gene. V lost 3 bases to trimming and J lost 7 bases; unmatched junction nucleotides: 4. CDR3 sequence reads: CSVETSGTGTQYF. The CDR3 bases are TGCAGCGTTGAGACTAGCGGGACCGGGACCCAGTACTTC.

The chain joins TRBV7-2 to TRBJ1-1; D gene uncertain. V was cut by 5 bases and J by 2 bases, with 9 bases left in between. The CDR3 is 13 amino acids. CDR1 is SGHTA and CDR2 is FQGNSA in the germline V gene. CDR3 in amino acids: CASSQLRNTEAFF. CDR3 sequence (DNA): TGTGCCAGCAGCCAACTCCGAAACACTGAAGCTTTCTTT.

The chain joins TRBV7-9 to TRBJ2-1; TRBD2 matches 12 bases. Trimming removed 5 bases from V and 7 bases from J; junction bases left unmatched: 9. The CDR3 sequence is 16 residues long. Looked up from germline, CDR1 is SEHNR and CDR2 is FQNEAQ (reference sequence). The CDR3 reads CASSKTSGRSVNEQFF. The CDR3 coding sequence is TGTGCCAGCAGCAAAACTAGCGGGAGGAGTGTGAATGAGCAGTTCTTC.

This chain connects TRBV27 to TRBJ2-1, with 9 bases aligning to TRBD1. Germline V gives CDR1 MNHEY, CDR2 SMNVEV (reference sequence). The CDR3 length is 15 residues. V was pared by 6 bases and J by 3 bases, with 6 bases of the junction left unmatched. Here the CDR3 DNA reads TGTGCCAGCAGGGGGGGACAGGGAGGCTACAATGAGCAGTTCTTC. Its translation is CASRGGQGGYNEQFF.

This clone was detected only a few times. The chain uses TRBV7-3 and TRBJ1-1; tentatively, D is TRBD1 (5 bases). Germline V CDR1 and CDR2: SGHTA, FQGTGA. V lost 5 bases and J 1 base, leaving 11 bases between the germline ends. The CDR3 consists of 14 residues. CDR3 amino acids: CASSRAGGNTEAFF. DNA of the CDR3: TGTGCCAGCAGCCGTGCGGGGGGGAACACTGAAGCTTTCTTT. Looking up the rest from reference TRBV7-3 and TRBJ1-1 gives the full variable domain: GAGVSQTPSNKVTEKGKYVELRCDPISGHTALYWYRQSLGQGPEFLIYFQGTGAADDSGLPNDRFFAVRPEGSVSTLKIQRTERGDSAVYLCASSRAGGNTEAFFGQGTRLTVV.

This chain uses TRBV7-9 with TRBJ1-1; the D gene is possibly TRBD1 (5 bases). V lost 6 bases, J lost 6 bases, and 17 bases lay in between. CDR1 and CDR2 (germline): SEHNR, FQNEAQ (reference sequence). This CDR3 spans 14 amino acids. The CDR3 DNA reads as TGTGCCAGCAGACCCCCAGGGAAAATTGCTGAAGCTTTCTTT. Translating gives CASRPPGKIAEAFF.

The chain employs TRBV25-1 and TRBJ2-2; no firm D call. The length of the CDR3 is 14 residues. Germline lookup yields CDR1 MGHDK and CDR2 SYGVNS. The V and J ends lost 5 bases and 0 bases respectively, with 7 bases between them. CDR3 in DNA: TGTGCCAGCAGTCGTTTCGCGAACACCGGGGAGCTGTTTTTT. Translated: CASSRFANTGELFF.

The chain joins TRBV19 to TRBJ2-3, with 8 bases identical to TRBD2. The CDR3 extends over 17 amino acids. Trimming removed 3 bases from V and 2 bases from J; junction bases left unmatched: 10. CDR1 LNHDA and CDR2 SQIVND come from the germline V gene (reference sequence). The CDR3 sequence is CASSMLAGYVDTDTQYF. In nucleotides, the CDR3 is TGTGCCAGTAGTATGTTAGCGGGATATGTTGACACAGATACGCAGTATTTT.

The chain uses TRBV28 and TRBJ2-1; 9 nucleotides agree with TRBD2. The CDR3 is 13 residues long. Trimming took 2 bases from V and 8 from J; bases not matched to a gene: 1. The germline V gene encodes CDR1 MDHEN and CDR2 SYDVKM. The DNA of the CDR3 is TGTGCCAGCAGTTTAGCGGGGGGGGATGAGCAGTTCTTC. It specifies CASSLAGGDEQFF.

The V gene is TRBV10-3, the J gene TRBJ1-1; TRBD1 matches at 7 bases. Losses at the gene ends were 7 bases for V and 7 bases for J; bases not matched to a gene: 12. The germline CDR1 and CDR2 sequences are ENHRY and SYGVKD. The CDR3 runs to 14 residues. CDR3 DNA sequence: TGTGCCATCAACGAGGGTCAAAGGACAGGTGAAGCTTTCTTT. It translates to CAINEGQRTGEAFF.